Below are 6 T cell receptor beta chains sequenced from a single sample in a study of T cells expressing NK-cell markers. With the 5' RACE reads reprocessed, TCRdb shows one record per CDR3 protein and no DNA. The sample is made up of about 260,000 distinct CDR3 sequences, and the top ten hold approximately 0.41% of it. The sample taken for sequencing was blood T cells: a sorted CD56 or NKG2C T cell subset, CD4+ or CD8+ T cells, or bulk PBMC T cells (not recorded which). These receptor sequences come from a man aged 18 to 29 in good health.

The rearrangement uses TRBV12-3 or TRBV12-4 and TRBJ2-7; TCRdb returns TRBD1, unconfirmable since there is no DNA. The CDR3 spans 13 residues. This CDR3 reads CASLRAGDYEQYF.

The V gene is TRBV29-1, the J gene TRBJ1-1. This CDR3 spans 14 amino acids. Germline V gives CDR1 SQVTM, CDR2 ANQGSEA. The CDR3 here is CSVVTTALNTEAFF.

This chain links TRBV18 with TRBJ1-2; without DNA, the TCRdb call of TRBD1 cannot be checked. The germline CDR1 and CDR2 sequences are KGHSH and LQKENI. This CDR3 has 12 residues. The CDR3 loop is CASSPSVPGSTF.

CDR3 protein: CASSAEQGGGEKLFF. This chain connects TRBV12-3 or TRBV12-4 to TRBJ1-4; TCRdb's assignment of TRBD1 cannot be checked, as there is no DNA. This CDR3 spans 15 amino acids.

The rearrangement uses TRBV29-1 and TRBJ1-1; TCRdb indicates TRBD1, and absent DNA this call remains unverified. This CDR3 region has 14 residues. Germline lookup yields CDR1 SQVTM and CDR2 ANQGSEA. The CDR3 here is CSVGSGHLFAEAFF. The full variable domain, with the rest looked up from reference TRBV29-1 and TRBJ1-1, is SAVISQKPSRDICQRGTSLTIQCQVDSQVTMMFWYRQQPGQSLTLIATANQGSEATYESGFVIDKFPISRPNLTFSTLTVSNMSPEDSSIYLCSVGSGHLFAEAFFGQGTRLTVV.

V gene TRBV6-5 combines with J gene TRBJ1-1; TCRdb's assignment of TRBD1 cannot be checked, as there is no DNA. This CDR3 has 16 residues. The germline gives CDR1 MNHEY, CDR2 SVGAGI. The chain's CDR3 is CASSTGTGGASPEAFF.